The following is a T cell receptor beta chain sequence with its context. This clonotype was observed a handful of times. Its binding antigen is unknown. The record has no base qualities; no much larger clone is one base away. This record belongs to a study of response to subunit inactivated influenza vaccine (dated by TCRdb to 2016 to 2019). The study in broad terms: Deep quantitative T cell receptor repertoire profiling was used in the study to track responses to a trivalent subunit inactivated influenza vaccine. Overall results and qualifications from the work: The authors suggested that each seasonal influenza vaccination may recruit only a limited number of new T cells.

Per the germline V gene, SGHRS is the CDR1 and YFSETQ is the CDR2. The cysteine opens and the phenylalanine closes a CDR3 of 15 amino acids. Left in the record is the CDR3 DNA by itself, 45 bases read in frame from the first base. The trim is 0 bases for V and 8 bases for J, with a gap of 12 bases between the germline ends. Receptor libraries were prepared by RT-PCR. Sequencing was carried out with an Illumina HiSeq 2500. In-frame beta chains were kept once TCRdb had trimmed the public reads at Q25 with fastp and called clones with MiXCR. For every CDR3 protein sequence, its rows merge into one entry that carries the most common genes and DNA. In this sample the table shows roughly 760,000 distinct CDR3 sequences, 20% to 25% of which occur a single time. Jointly, the top ten make up 10% of the sample.

Material: PBMCs from blood, obtained about 5 days after vaccination. The origin of this receptor is a man aged 50 to 60 who received an inactivated influenza vaccine. Donor details come from another sample of the same person, matched by shared clones. The rearrangement combines TRBV5-1 with TRBJ1-6; no confident D gene assignment can be made. At the DNA level, the sequence is TGCGCCAGCAGCTTGGCTAGTCCCAGGTATTCACCCCTCCACTTT. Its protein is CASSLASPRYSPLHF.